These T cell receptor beta chains were read from a single sample in a study of shared clonotypes between healthy human individuals. Only in-frame clones appear in the TCRdb table, and some are missing; sequencing was by immunoSEQ multiplex PCR. The sample consists of around 600,000 clones, roughly 98% of them appearing once. Sequencing used naive CD8+ T cells sorted from blood. These receptors were obtained from a man aged 25 to 45 in good health. Both conserved end residues are part of each CDR3. Each record gives: D gene, V gene, J gene, CDR3 DNA, CDR3 protein. D genes are given only for firm matches.

>TRBD2|TRBV7-9|TRBJ2-2
TGTGCCAGCGTCCCCGGACTAGCGGGAGGGAACACCGGGGAGCTGTTTTTT
CASVPGLAGGNTGELFF
>TRBD1|TRBV18|TRBJ2-1
TGTGCCAGCTCACCACCGGACAGGGTACGGATAGATGAGCAGTTCTTC
CASSPPDRVRIDEQFF
>.|TRBV10-2|TRBJ1-2
TGCGCCAGCAGTGAGTGGGAAGAGGGCTACACCTTC
CASSEWEEGYTF
>TRBD1|TRBV27|TRBJ1-1
TGTGCCAGCAGTCACCGGGACAGGGTAGGCACTGAAGCTTTCTTT
CASSHRDRVGTEAFF
>.|TRBV7-9|TRBJ2-7
TGTGCCAGCAGCTTAAATACTATGGCGGTCTCCTACGAGCAGTACTTC
CASSLNTMAVSYEQYF
>TRBD2|TRBV6-5|TRBJ2-5
TGTGCCAGCAGTTACTCGATGGGAGGGGAGGAGACCCAGTACTTC
CASSYSMGGEETQYF
>TRBD2|TRBV7-8|TRBJ2-7
TGTGCCAGCAGCGGGACTAGCGGGAACTACGAGCAGTACTTC
CASSGTSGNYEQYF
>TRBD1|TRBV15|TRBJ1-5
TGTGCCACCAGCCACAGGGGACAACTCGAAGGCAATCAGCCCCAGCATTTT
CATSHRGQLEGNQPQHF
>.|TRBV4-2|TRBJ2-1
TGTGCCAGCAGCCAAGACTGGGACCCCCTCAGAGAGCAGTTCTTC
CASSQDWDPLREQFF
>TRBD2|TRBV5-6|TRBJ2-7
TGTGCCAGCAGCTTGGGCCTAGCGGGAGCCCTAGGCTACGAGCAGTACTTC
CASSLGLAGALGYEQYF
>.|TRBV18|TRBJ2-7
TGTGCCAGCTCAGCGGCGAGCTCCTACGAGCAGTACTTC
CASSAASSYEQYF
>.|TRBV9|TRBJ1-5
TGTGCCAGCAGCGTCGGGGGGGAGCCTCAGCCCCAGCATTTT
CASSVGGEPQPQHF
>.|TRBV7-2|TRBJ2-7
TGTGCCAGCAGCTTATCGTTGTCGGGAGCAAACGAGCAGTACTTC
CASSLSLSGANEQYF
>TRBD1|TRBV5-4|TRBJ2-7
TGTGCCAGCAGCTTGGTCCGACAGGGGGGCTACGAGCAGTACTTC
CASSLVRQGGYEQYF
>TRBD2|TRBV4-1|TRBJ2-7
TGCGCCAGCAGCCAAACCGAGCGGGGGGTCTACGAGCAGTACTTC
CASSQTERGVYEQYF
>.|TRBV6-5|TRBJ1-1
TGTGCCAGCGGAACTATGAACACTGAAGCTTTCTTT
CASGTMNTEAFF
>TRBD2|TRBV7-4|TRBJ2-5
TGTGCCAGCAGGGAAAATACTAGCGGGAGAGAGACCCAGTACTTC
CASRENTSGRETQYF
>.|TRBV7-6|TRBJ1-4
TGTGCCAGCAGTCCTTCTGCTGAAAAACTGTTTTTT
CASSPSAEKLFF
>TRBD2|TRBV15|TRBJ2-3
TGTGCCACCAGGAGGACTAGCGGGATGGATACGCAGTATTTT
CATRRTSGMDTQYF
>TRBD2|TRBV5-1|TRBJ2-7
TGCGCCAGCAGCCTGACTAGCGGGAGTCGGTACGAGCAGTACTTC
CASSLTSGSRYEQYF
>TRBD2|TRBV7-9|TRBJ2-7
TGTGCCAGCAGCCCCGGGCGGGGGACGAGCTCCTACGAGCAGTACTTC
CASSPGRGTSSYEQYF
>TRBD1|TRBV9|TRBJ1-2
TGTGCCAGCACTGTAAGCGGGACAGGGAGTTCTGGCTACACCTTC
CASTVSGTGSSGYTF
>TRBD1|TRBV6-5|TRBJ2-2
TGTGCCAGCAAGGGGGACAGGGGAGAGCTGTTTTTT
CASKGDRGELFF
>.|TRBV5-1|TRBJ2-1
TGCGCCAGCAGCTTGACATATGAGCAGTTCTTC
CASSLTYEQFF
>.|TRBV7-8|TRBJ1-5
TGTGCCAGCAGCTTAGCGGGGACGAGCCTAAGCAATCAGCCCCAGCATTTT
CASSLAGTSLSNQPQHF
>.|TRBV11-2|TRBJ2-7
TGTGCCAGCAGCACCGGACAGATCTACGAGCAGTACTTC
CASSTGQIYEQYF